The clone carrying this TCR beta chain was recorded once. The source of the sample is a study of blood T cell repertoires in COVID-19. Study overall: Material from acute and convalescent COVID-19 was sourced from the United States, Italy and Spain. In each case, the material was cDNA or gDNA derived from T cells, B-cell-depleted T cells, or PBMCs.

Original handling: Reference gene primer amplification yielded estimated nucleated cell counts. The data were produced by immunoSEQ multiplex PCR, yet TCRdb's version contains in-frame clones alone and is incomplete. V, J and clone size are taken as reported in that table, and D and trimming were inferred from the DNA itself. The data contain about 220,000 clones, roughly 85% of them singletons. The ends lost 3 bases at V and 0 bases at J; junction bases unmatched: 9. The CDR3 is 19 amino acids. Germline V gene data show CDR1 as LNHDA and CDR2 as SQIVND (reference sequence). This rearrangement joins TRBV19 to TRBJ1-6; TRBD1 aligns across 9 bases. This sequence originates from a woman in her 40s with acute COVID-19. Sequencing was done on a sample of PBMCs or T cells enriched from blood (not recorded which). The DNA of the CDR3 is TGTGCCAGTAGTATTACCGGGACAGGGAAGAGCTCCTATAATTCACCCCTCCACTTT. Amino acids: CASSITGTGKSSYNSPLHF. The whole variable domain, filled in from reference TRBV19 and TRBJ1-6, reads DGGITQSPKYLFRKEGQNVTLSCEQNLNHDAMYWYRQDPGQGLRLIYYSQIVNDFQKGDIAEGYSVSREKKESFPLTVTSAQKNPTAFYLCASSITGTGKSSYNSPLHFGNGTRLTVT.